The clone carrying this T cell receptor (beta chain) is classed as medium-sized (0.01 to 0.1%). Its antigen is still unknown. Treatment was busulfan-fludarabine conditioning, a marrow graft, and cyclophosphamide on days +3 and +4. There are 15 residues in the CDR3. Germline V lookup: CDR1 SGHVS, CDR2 FQNEAQ. Trimming cost V 6 bases and J 2 bases; bases outside gene matches: 8. The data were produced by immunoSEQ multiplex PCR, yet TCRdb's version contains in-frame clones alone and is incomplete. The data show over 10,000 clones, none appearing only once, with approximately 25% held by the ten largest. The sample comes from a study of T cells after posttransplantation cyclophosphamide. Whole-study results and caveats: Later blood repertoires were often dominated by clones from the donor CD8+ memory compartment.

The sequence was collected from a female patient aged 40-50 years who received an allogeneic stem cell transplant from a related donor, was CMV-positive, and had acute GVHD only. The graft donor may have given rise to some T cells. The sample in question was PBMCs, obtained after allogeneic stem cell transplant with posttransplant cyclophosphamide. This chain uses TRBV7-8 with TRBJ1-1; TRBD1 agrees at 8 bases. DNA of the CDR3: TGTGCCAGCAGTCAAGCAGGGGGCGGTAACACTGAAGCTTTCTTT. This gives the protein CASSQAGGGNTEAFF.